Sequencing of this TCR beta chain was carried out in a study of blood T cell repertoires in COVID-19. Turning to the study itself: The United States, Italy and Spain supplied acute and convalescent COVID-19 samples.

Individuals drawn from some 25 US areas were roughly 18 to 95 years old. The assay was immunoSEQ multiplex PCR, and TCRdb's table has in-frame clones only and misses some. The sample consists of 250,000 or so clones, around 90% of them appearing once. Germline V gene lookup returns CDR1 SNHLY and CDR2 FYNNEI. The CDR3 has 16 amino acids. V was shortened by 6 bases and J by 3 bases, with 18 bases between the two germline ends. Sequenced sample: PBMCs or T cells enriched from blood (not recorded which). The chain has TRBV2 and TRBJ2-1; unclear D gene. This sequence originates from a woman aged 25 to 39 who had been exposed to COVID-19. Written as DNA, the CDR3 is TGTGCCAGCAGCCCGATTTTGTGGCGAGGCTACAATGAGCAGTTCTTC. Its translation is CASSPILWRGYNEQFF.